The source of this TCR beta chain is a study of shared clonotypes between healthy human individuals. Study information: Three plates each covered CD4 naive and memory; CD8 naive two, CD8 memory one. Regarding the study as a whole: It was the non-shared clonotypes that had lower generation probabilities than clonotypes shared by all four donors. Despite large depth, rarefaction showed incomplete sorted-subset sequencing.

Produced via immunoSEQ multiplex PCR; TCRdb's table is partial and in-frame only. This table holds about a million clones, 77% found once. Trimming stripped 3 bases from V and 6 bases from J, with 14 bases between. The CDR3 is made up of 14 amino acids. CDR1 and CDR2 from the germline V gene are MNHEY and SVGAGI. About this clone: As yet, its antigen is unknown.

This sequence originates from a man between 18 and 29 years old in good health. Some clones in this sample may be carry-over from other donors' samples. Sequencing was carried out using memory CD4+ T cells from PBMCs. Subset denoted: CD45RA-negative fraction. This chain joins TRBV6-5 and TRBJ1-2, with D possibly TRBD1 on 6 matching bases. The CDR3 protein is CASSYYTGTNGYTF. The CDR3 DNA follows: TGTGCCAGCAGTTATTATACCGGGACAAATGGCTACACCTTC.